This T cell receptor beta chain was recorded in a study of cytomegalovirus exposure and HLA in healthy donors. Study-wide points: Sequencing likely caused a cluster of highly shared sequence variants.

Note on this clone: Antigen: not known.

The PCR was carried out with 60 Vbeta primers and 13 Jbeta primers. Measured with immunoSEQ multiplex PCR; TCRdb has only the in-frame clones, and not every one. The sample lists more than 95,000 clones, more than 75% seen once, with over 9% in the top ten. This CDR3 comprises 16 residues. Germline V gene lookup returns CDR1 SGDLS and CDR2 YYNGEE. Trimming took 4 bases from V and 6 from J; bases not matched to a gene: 13. The origin of this receptor is a woman between 18 and 29 years old in good health and CMV-seropositive. V and J are TRBV9 and TRBJ2-1; 7 bases are a match to TRBD1. The sample was PBMCs. CDR3 region: CASSPPGQAYFNEQFF. The DNA of the CDR3 is TGTGCCAGCAGCCCCCCTGGACAGGCGTACTTCAATGAGCAGTTCTTC.